What follows are 17 T cell receptor beta chains derived from one specimen sequenced in a study of blood T cells in healthy people across ages. A second PCR, run for about 6 to 11 cycles, used a sample-barcoded 5' primer plus a J-beta primer mix. TCRdb re-derived calls from the 5' RACE reads in MiXCR, one entry per CDR3 protein. The sample has some 560,000 distinct CDR3 sequences; roughly a quarter are singletons. The sample was also linked to a second study, of T cells of mothers and their children.

The sequencing sample was made of blood. Receptors were obtained from a boy aged 2-15 years in good health.

The J gene is TRBJ2-1, the V gene TRBV20-1; possibly TRBD1 or TRBD2 for D (5 bases each). V lost 7 bases to trimming and J lost 8 bases, with 18 bases between them. The germline gives CDR1 DFQATT, CDR2 SNEGSKA (reference sequence). The CDR3 totals 13 residues. The CDR3 spells CSVPNWGSDEQFF. In DNA, the CDR3 is TGCAGTGTTCCCAACTGGGGGTCCGATGAGCAGTTCTTC.

The chain employs TRBV20-1 and TRBJ2-2; 10 bases match TRBD2. The CDR3 runs 14 residues. Germline V lookup: CDR1 DFQATT, CDR2 SNEGSKA (reference sequence). V dropped 2 bases and J dropped 7; count of bases not matched to a gene: 4. The CDR3 coding sequence is TGCAGTGCTAGATCCGGGACTAGCGTCGGGGAGCTGTTTTTT. Its protein is CSARSGTSVGELFF.

This clonotype was detected only a few times. The CDR3 DNA follows: TGCAGTGCGGCTAGCGGGAGTTCGGAGTCGTACTTC. As protein: CSAASGSSESYF. This sequence joins TRBV20-1 and TRBJ2-7; 10 bases line up with TRBD2. The CDR3 totals 12 residues. The germline CDR1 and CDR2 sequences are DFQATT and SNEGSKA (reference sequence). V lost 6 bases and J lost 12; bases outside the gene matches: 11.

The chain is built from TRBV9 and TRBJ2-3; 8 bases agree with TRBD1. The germline V gene has CDR1 SGDLS and CDR2 YYNGEE. This CDR3 contains 13 residues. V gave up 6 bases and J gave up 2 bases; unmatched junction bases: 2. The DNA for the CDR3 is TGTGCCAGCACGACAGGGGACACAGATACGCAGTATTTT. Its protein product is CASTTGDTDTQYF.

This clonotype was seen repeatedly, ten times or more. The chain combines TRBV20-1 with TRBJ2-5; D may be TRBD2 (6 bases). Germline V gene data show CDR1 as DFQATT and CDR2 as SNEGSKA (reference sequence). Trimming removed 5 bases at V and 2 bases at J, with 6 bases between. The CDR3 is made up of 11 amino acids. DNA of the CDR3: TGCAGTGCTGGGAGGCAAGAGACCCAGTACTTC. As protein: CSAGRQETQYF.

This clonotype was observed many times. The rearrangement uses TRBV20-1 and TRBJ2-5, with TRBD2 identical over 7 bases. Per the germline V gene, CDR1 is DFQATT and CDR2 is SNEGSKA (reference sequence). Trimming at V came to 5 bases and at J to 5 bases, leaving 8 bases not matched to a gene. The CDR3 has 13 residues. The CDR3 sequence is CSAEAGLGETQYF. For the CDR3, the DNA is TGCAGTGCTGAAGCGGGGTTAGGGGAGACCCAGTACTTC.

The CDR3 DNA reads as TGCAGTGCTAGGCCCCAGGGATCTAGCACAGATACGCAGTATTTT. Translating gives CSARPQGSSTDTQYF. The chain links TRBV20-1 to TRBJ2-3; D perhaps matches TRBD1 (5 bases). The length of the CDR3 is 15 residues. Trimming shortened V by 3 bases and J by 0 bases, and 13 bases separated the two germline ends. CDR1 and CDR2 (germline): DFQATT, SNEGSKA (reference sequence).

In the case of this clonotype: A much larger clone lies a single base off, so this may be a read error. The chain is built from TRBV6-2 or TRBV6-3 and TRBJ2-7; D ambiguous. There are 11 residues in the CDR3. Germline V gene lookup returns CDR1 MNHEY and CDR2 SVGEGT. V dropped 2 bases and J dropped 2 bases, with 1 base sitting between them. CDR3 amino acids: CASSYPYEQYF. In DNA form, the CDR3 reads TGTGCCAGCAGTTACCCCTACGAGCAGTACTTC.

This chain links TRBV27 with TRBJ1-4; D unclear. The CDR3 has 15 residues. Germline-derived CDR1 and CDR2 are MNHEY and SMNVEV (reference sequence). V lost 0 bases and J lost 6, with 11 bases in between. CDR3 sequence: CASSLSRRGDEKLFF. CDR3 sequence (DNA): TGTGCCAGCAGTTTATCTCGGAGAGGTGATGAAAAACTGTTTTTT.

This clonotype turned up a few times. The CDR3 DNA sequence: TGTGCCAGCAGCTTTGTAGGGACGGAGACCCAGTACTTC. Its protein product is CASSFVGTETQYF. The chain has TRBV13 and TRBJ2-5; D may match TRBD1 or TRBD2 (5 bases each). V was cut by 3 bases and J by 5 bases, with 10 bases left in between. This CDR3 has 13 amino acids. Per the germline V gene, CDR1 is PRHDT and CDR2 is FYEKMQ (reference sequence).

This chain connects TRBV12-3 or TRBV12-4 to TRBJ2-5; D is unclear. V was cut by 8 bases and J by 1 base, with 14 bases left in between. CDR3 length: 14 residues. The CDR3 loop reads CASGSVPGQETQYF. As DNA, the CDR3 is TGTGCCAGCGGGTCCGTTCCCGGCCAAGAGACCCAGTACTTC.

The rearrangement joins TRBV5-1 to TRBJ1-4; no definite D call. The CDR3 consists of 16 residues. The germline gives CDR1 SGHRS, CDR2 YFSETQ. Trimming took 5 bases from V and 2 from J, leaving 16 bases between them. The CDR3 loop is CASSALDGFTNEKLFF. The CDR3 DNA is TGCGCCAGCAGTGCATTGGATGGTTTCACTAATGAAAAACTGTTTTTT.

This clonotype was counted only a few times. The chain carries TRBV29-1 and TRBJ2-2; 7 nucleotides align to TRBD2. Germline V gene lookup returns CDR1 SQVTM and CDR2 ANQGSEA. V lost 6 bases and J lost 5; bases outside the gene matches: 3. The CDR3 is 12 amino acids. CDR3 nucleotide sequence: TGCAGCGTCGGGGGGAAGACCGGGGAGCTGTTTTTT. Amino acid sequence: CSVGGKTGELFF.

This clonotype was detected a few times. The V gene is TRBV4-3, the J gene TRBJ1-2, with D unresolved. The V and J ends lost 0 bases and 4 bases respectively, with 15 bases between them. The CDR3 is 16 residues long. Germline lookup yields CDR1 LGHNA and CDR2 YSLEER. The CDR3 loop reads CASSQDLGSRGYGYTF. Written as DNA, the CDR3 is TGCGCCAGCAGCCAAGATCTTGGGTCTCGGGGCTATGGCTACACCTTC.

V usage is TRBV7-3 and J usage is TRBJ1-1, with D possibly being TRBD1 (6 bases). This CDR3 region has 14 residues. Germline V lookup: CDR1 SGHTA, CDR2 FQGTGA. The V gene lost 1 base and the J gene lost 6 bases, with 12 bases spanning the gap. The CDR3 spells CASSLRRKGAEAFF. For the CDR3, the DNA is TGTGCCAGCAGCTTAAGACGGAAGGGGGCTGAAGCTTTCTTT.

This chain uses TRBV6-5 with TRBJ2-5; D uncertain. The J call may be wrong; the DNA end is better matched by TRBJ2-7. The V gene's germline CDR1 is MNHEY and CDR2 SVGAGI. The CDR3 has 14 residues. This chain's CDR3 is CASSYSRNPHEQYF. CDR3 DNA: TGTGCCAGCAGTTACTCCCGAAACCCCCACGAGCAGTACTTC.

The CDR3 coding sequence is TGTGCCAGCAGCTTTCCGGGACAGGGTGTGGGCTACGAGCAGTACTTC. Its protein product is CASSFPGQGVGYEQYF. V and J are TRBV7-9 and TRBJ2-7; TRBD1 matches at 9 bases. From germline, CDR1 is SEHNR and CDR2 FQNEAQ (reference sequence). The CDR3 covers 16 residues. The ends lost 3 bases at V and 3 bases at J; junction bases unmatched: 9.